The entry that follows covers one T cell receptor (beta chain) sequence. These data are taken from a study of blood T cell repertoires in COVID-19. For the study at large: There were acute and convalescent COVID-19 samples, and they came from the United States, Italy and Spain. From T cells, B-cell-depleted T cells, or PBMCs came the material, which was cDNA or gDNA.

Authors' processing steps: Reference gene primer amplification gave nucleated cell count estimates. Data came from immunoSEQ multiplex PCR; TCRdb stores just in-frame clones and leaves some out. From that table come the V and J calls and clone size; the DNA was used to work out D and trimming. The sample includes about 270,000 clones, 85% to 90% of them seen just once. Participants were aged about 18 to 100 years from around 25 US areas. The CDR3 contains 14 residues. Germline assignment: CDR1 SGDLS and CDR2 YYNGEE. Trimming stripped 3 bases from V and 2 bases from J, with 11 bases between. Sequencing input: PBMCs or T cells enriched from blood (not recorded which). The rearrangement joins TRBV9 to TRBJ1-2; perhaps TRBD1 as D (6 bases). The source of this sequence is a woman aged 18-35 years who had recovered from COVID-19. The CDR3 coding sequence is TGTGCCAGCAGCGATCCAGGGGTAAACTATGGCTACACCTTC. Translated: CASSDPGVNYGYTF.